This T cell receptor beta chain came from a study of tumor-infiltrating lymphocytes in primary liver carcinoma. This CDR3 spans 14 amino acids. Looked up from germline, CDR1 is MNHNY and CDR2 is SVGAGI (reference sequence). The germline V and J ends were trimmed by 0 bases and 2 bases, with 7 bases remaining between them. In its sample, this clonotype was seen a few times. RNA was extracted from whole blood without cell sorting, alongside germline DNA. Making TCR beta cDNA involved around 500 ng total RNA and a constant-region primer. Modified slightly, ARM-PCR produced TCR beta libraries over three nested multiplex PCR rounds. Use of TRBV1-TRBV30 forward primers with a C-beta reverse primer characterized the first two PCR rounds, which lasted about 10 cycles each. TCRdb recomputed calls from the multiplex PCR reads with MiXCR, one row per CDR3 protein. The sample has some 180,000 distinct CDR3 sequences, 50% to 75% seen once.

The receptor was derived from a man between 35 and 55 years old with primary liver carcinoma and hepatitis B virus infection. Source material: peripheral blood. The genes are TRBV6-6 and TRBJ1-2; D call uncertain. In DNA form, the CDR3 reads TGTGCCAGCAGTTACTCGGGAGGGAACTATGGCTACACCTTC. Translation gives CASSYSGGNYGYTF.